This entry features one T cell receptor (beta chain) sequence. These data are taken from a study of somatic mutations in cytotoxic T cells in rheumatoid arthritis. Sequenced by immunoSEQ multiplex PCR; TCRdb stores in-frame clones only, minus some. The table lists roughly 16,000 clones, roughly four fifths of them singletons. Sequenced material: CD8+ T cells sorted from blood. The clonotype originates from a woman aged 45-65 years with rheumatoid arthritis.

The CDR3 DNA follows: TGTGCCAGCAGCTTAGACGAGGGAGATCAAGAGACCCAGTACTTC. This sequence encodes CASSLDEGDQETQYF. The V and J genes are TRBV7-9 and TRBJ2-5, with D maybe TRBD2 (5 bases). V gave up 1 base and J gave up 2 bases, with 11 bases separating them. The CDR3 contains 15 residues. Germline V gene sequence: CDR1 SEHNR, CDR2 FQNEAQ (reference sequence).